Sequencing of this TCR beta chain was carried out in a study of blood T cell repertoires in COVID-19. The CDR3 runs 17 residues. V shed 4 bases, J shed 0 bases, and the junction held 5 bases outside the gene matches. The germline V gene encodes CDR1 LGHDT and CDR2 YNNKEL (reference sequence). Assay: immunoSEQ multiplex PCR; the TCRdb copy retains only in-frame clones and omits some. The profile shows roughly 30,000 clones, 85% to 90% of them singletons. The chain joins TRBV3-1 (or the pseudogene TRBV3-2) to TRBJ2-3; 12 bases are shared with TRBD2. The TCR was taken from a human donor in a cohort sampled during active COVID-19. Sequencing used peripheral blood. CDR3 coding DNA: TGTGCCAGCAGCCGCCGACTAGCGGGGGACAGCACAGATACGCAGTATTTT. It specifies CASSRRLAGDSTDTQYF.